This T cell receptor beta chain was found in a study of OX40 agonist ivuxolimab in advanced cancers. Regarding the research as a whole: Ivuxolimab was an agonistic, fully human IgG2 monoclonal antibody directed against OX40 (CD134), a costimulatory receptor. In the dose-escalation cohort, 82.7% of patients were male, and the mean age was around 60 years, with a range of 23 to 79. Prior anti-PD-1, anti-PD-L1 or anti-CTLA-4 therapy was permitted, and approximately 40% of dose-escalation patients had received checkpoint inhibitors. The paper describes the monotherapy dose-escalation part (N of about 57 patients) of the phase I trial of ivuxolimab. Partial responses were achieved by three dose-escalation patients, of whom one had hepatocellular carcinoma and two had cutaneous melanoma. Among the 50 to 55 dose-escalation patients, around 19 had hepatocellular carcinoma, roughly 15 melanoma, 9 renal cell carcinoma and 9 head and neck cancer. Intravenous ivuxolimab was administered to patients every 2 weeks at six dose levels: 0.01, 0.1, 0.3, 1.5, 3 and 10 mg/kg. The purpose of peripheral TCRbeta sequencing was to test whether ivuxolimab changed TCR sequence diversity and led to clonal T-cell expansion. Points the paper makes about the study in general: Antigen specificity was not determined for the clonally expanded peripheral T cells. Low levels of normalized T-cell clonal expansion were also seen in some patients who did not respond. In the 0.1-3.0 mg/kg groups, partial responders were among the patients with the lowest normalized peripheral clonal expansion, particularly in CD8+ T cells. After ivuxolimab, expanded clones were on average more numerous among CD8+ T cells than among CD4+ T cells. Clonal expansion of both CD4+ and CD8+ blood T cells was observed from baseline to week 6 at doses 0.1 to 3.0 mg/kg.

Of note for this clone: Its antigen remains unidentified. No much larger clone exists at a distance of one base, and base qualities are not known.

Patients with a history of autoimmune disease or receiving systemic immunosuppression were excluded from the trial. In every dose cohort, peripheral blood was drawn for TCR sequencing at baseline, cycle 4 day 1, and cycle 7 day 1. Samples were obtained from an open-label, multicenter, first-in-human phase I dose-escalation trial of ivuxolimab. Adults with locally advanced or metastatic melanoma, renal cell, hepatocellular, or head and neck squamous cell carcinoma were enrolled in the trial. Before TCR sequencing, CD4+ T cells and CD8+ T cells were sorted from peripheral blood as separate populations. Genomic DNA was isolated from the sorted cells so that the TCRbeta CDR3 region could be sequenced. TCRbeta CDR3 regions were sequenced using the immunoSEQ Assay. In its TCRdb copy, this immuneACCESS table keeps in-frame sequences only and misses some clones. Where compared with another copy, unresolved V genes explain less than half of these, and the others have no known cause. In all, the sample holds more than 45,000 clones, and around 77% of those were seen once. The ten biggest clones cover about 2.6% of the sample.

CDR1 and CDR2, looked up from the germline V gene (reference sequence), are MNHNY and SVGAGI. The germline V and J ends show losses of 5 bases and 0 bases respectively, and no gene match explains 7 bases of the junction. From the cysteine through the phenylalanine, the CDR3 covers 16 amino acids. CDR3 DNA is the only sequence kept; it has 48 bases, read in frame from the first base. This receptor chain uses TRBV6-6 and TRBJ1-3, with 7 bases aligning to TRBD1. The specimen comprised CD4+ or CD8+ T cells sorted from blood, sampled in a trial of the OX40 agonist ivuxolimab. The sequence was collected from an adult with an advanced solid tumor such as melanoma, head and neck, liver or kidney cancer. The CDR3 has the sequence CASSPGQADSGNTIYF. The base sequence is TGTGCCAGCAGTCCTGGACAGGCCGACTCTGGAAACACCATATATTTT.